This TCR beta chain was observed in a study of T cells in localized non-small cell lung cancer. TCRdb keeps only in-frame clones here, not all; method: immunoSEQ multiplex PCR. The table has 40,000 to 50,000 clones, about nine tenths seen once; the top ten hold roughly 2.7%. This CDR3 is built from 16 residues. The junction had 5 bases not matched to a gene; V was cut back by 4 bases and J by 0 bases. Germline V gene lookup returns CDR1 KGHSH and CDR2 LQKENI. The receptor's source is a female donor older than 55 with stage I squamous cell lung carcinoma. The specimen was peripheral blood, collected before any cancer treatment. The rearrangement links TRBV18 to TRBJ2-3, with 9 bases identical to TRBD2. The CDR3 region is CASSRTGTSSTDTQYF. The CDR3 coding sequence is TGTGCCAGCTCACGGACCGGGACTAGCAGCACAGATACGCAGTATTTT. Looking up the rest from reference TRBV18 and TRBJ2-3 gives the full variable domain: NAGVMQNPRHLVRRRGQEARLRCSPMKGHSHVYWYRQLPEEGLKFMVYLQKENIIDESGMPKERFSAEFPKEGPSILRIQQVVRGDSAAYFCASSRTGTSSTDTQYFGPGTRLTVL.